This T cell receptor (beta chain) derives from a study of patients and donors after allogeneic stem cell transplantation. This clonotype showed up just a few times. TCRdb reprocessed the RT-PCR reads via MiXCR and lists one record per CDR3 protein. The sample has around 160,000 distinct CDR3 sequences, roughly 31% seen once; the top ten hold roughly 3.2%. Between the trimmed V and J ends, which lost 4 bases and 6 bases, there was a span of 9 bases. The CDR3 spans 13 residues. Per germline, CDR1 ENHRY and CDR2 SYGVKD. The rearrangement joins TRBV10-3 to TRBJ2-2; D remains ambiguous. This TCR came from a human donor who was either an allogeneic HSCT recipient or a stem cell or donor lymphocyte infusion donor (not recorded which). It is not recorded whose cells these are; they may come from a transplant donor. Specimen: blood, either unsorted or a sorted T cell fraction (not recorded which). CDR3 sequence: CAISAGPSGELFF. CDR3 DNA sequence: TGTGCCATCAGTGCCGGCCCCTCCGGGGAGCTGTTTTTT.